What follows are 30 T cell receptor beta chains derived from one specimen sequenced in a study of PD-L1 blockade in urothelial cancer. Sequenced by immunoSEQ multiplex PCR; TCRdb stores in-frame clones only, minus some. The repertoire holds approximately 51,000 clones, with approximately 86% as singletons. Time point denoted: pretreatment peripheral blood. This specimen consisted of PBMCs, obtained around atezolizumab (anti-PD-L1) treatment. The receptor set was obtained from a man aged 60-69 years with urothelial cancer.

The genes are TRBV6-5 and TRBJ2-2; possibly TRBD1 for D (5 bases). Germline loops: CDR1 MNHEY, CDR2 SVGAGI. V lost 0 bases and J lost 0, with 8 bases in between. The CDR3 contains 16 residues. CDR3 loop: CASSYSMGPNTGELFF. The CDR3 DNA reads TGTGCCAGCAGTTACTCGATGGGGCCGAACACCGGGGAGCTGTTTTTT.

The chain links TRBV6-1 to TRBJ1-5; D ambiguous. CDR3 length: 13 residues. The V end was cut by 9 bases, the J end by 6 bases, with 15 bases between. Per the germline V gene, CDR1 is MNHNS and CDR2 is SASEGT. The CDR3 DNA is TGTGCCAGTATCCGGGGAGTGGGTCAGCCCCAGCATTTT. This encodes CASIRGVGQPQHF.

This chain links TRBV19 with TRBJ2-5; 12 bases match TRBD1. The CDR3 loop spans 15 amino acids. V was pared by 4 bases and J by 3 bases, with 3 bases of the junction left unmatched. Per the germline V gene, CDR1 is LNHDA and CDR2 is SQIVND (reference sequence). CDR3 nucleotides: TGTGCCAGTAGTAAGGGACAGGGGGCGGAAGAGACCCAGTACTTC. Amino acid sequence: CASSKGQGAEETQYF. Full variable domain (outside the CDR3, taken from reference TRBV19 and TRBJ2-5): DGGITQSPKYLFRKEGQNVTLSCEQNLNHDAMYWYRQDPGQGLRLIYYSQIVNDFQKGDIAEGYSVSREKKESFPLTVTSAQKNPTAFYLCASSKGQGAEETQYFGPGTRLLVL.

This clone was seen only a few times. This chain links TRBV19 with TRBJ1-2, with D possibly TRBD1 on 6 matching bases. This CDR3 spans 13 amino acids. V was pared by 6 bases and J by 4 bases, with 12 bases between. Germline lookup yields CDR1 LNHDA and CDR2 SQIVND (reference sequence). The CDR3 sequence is CASSRQALYGYTF. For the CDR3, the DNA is TGTGCCAGTAGCAGACAGGCCCTCTATGGCTACACCTTC.

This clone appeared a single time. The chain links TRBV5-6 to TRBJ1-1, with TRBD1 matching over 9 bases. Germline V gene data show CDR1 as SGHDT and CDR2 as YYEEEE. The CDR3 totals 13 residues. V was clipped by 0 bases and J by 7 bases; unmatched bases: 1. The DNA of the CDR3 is TGTGCCAGCAGCTTGGAGGACAGGGGTGAAGCTTTCTTT. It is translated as CASSLEDRGEAFF.

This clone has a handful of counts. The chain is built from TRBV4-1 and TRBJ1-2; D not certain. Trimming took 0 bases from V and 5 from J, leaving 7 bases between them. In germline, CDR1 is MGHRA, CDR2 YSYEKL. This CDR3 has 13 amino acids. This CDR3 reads CASSQDRSYGYTF. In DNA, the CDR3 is TGCGCCAGCAGCCAAGATAGGAGTTATGGCTACACCTTC.

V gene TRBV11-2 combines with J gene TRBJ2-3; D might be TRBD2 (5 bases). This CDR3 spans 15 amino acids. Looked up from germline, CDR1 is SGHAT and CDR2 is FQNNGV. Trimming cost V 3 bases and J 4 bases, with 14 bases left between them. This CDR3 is CASSFSASRPDTQYF. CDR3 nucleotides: TGTGCCAGCAGCTTCTCGGCTAGCCGCCCAGATACGCAGTATTTT.

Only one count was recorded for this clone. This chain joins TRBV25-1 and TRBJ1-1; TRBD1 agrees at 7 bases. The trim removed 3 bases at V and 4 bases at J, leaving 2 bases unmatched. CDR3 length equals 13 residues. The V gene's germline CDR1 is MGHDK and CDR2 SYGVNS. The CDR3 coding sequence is TGTGCCAGCAGTGAGAGACAGGGCACTGAAGCTTTCTTT. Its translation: CASSERQGTEAFF. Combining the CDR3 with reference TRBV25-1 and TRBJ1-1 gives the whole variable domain EADIYQTPRYLVIGTGKKITLECSQTMGHDKMYWYQQDPGMELHLIHYSYGVNSTEKGDLSSESTVSRIRTEHFPLTLESARPSHTSQYLCASSERQGTEAFFGQGTRLTVV.

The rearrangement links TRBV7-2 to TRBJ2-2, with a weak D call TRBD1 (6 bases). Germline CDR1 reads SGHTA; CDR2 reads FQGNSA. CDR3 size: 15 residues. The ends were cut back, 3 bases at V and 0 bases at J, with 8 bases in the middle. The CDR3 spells CASSFGQTNTGELFF. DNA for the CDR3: TGTGCCAGCAGCTTCGGACAGACGAACACCGGGGAGCTGTTTTTT.

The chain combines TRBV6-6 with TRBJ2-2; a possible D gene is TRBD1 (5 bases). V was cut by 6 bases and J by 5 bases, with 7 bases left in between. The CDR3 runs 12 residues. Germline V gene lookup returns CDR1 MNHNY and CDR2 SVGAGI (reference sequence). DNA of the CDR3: TGTGCCAGCAGGACAGTAACCGGGGAGCTGTTTTTT. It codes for CASRTVTGELFF.

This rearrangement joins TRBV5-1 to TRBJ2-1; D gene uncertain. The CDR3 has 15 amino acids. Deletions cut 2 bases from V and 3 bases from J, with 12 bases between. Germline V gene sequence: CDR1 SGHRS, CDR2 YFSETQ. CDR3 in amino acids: CASSLNGGVYNEQFF. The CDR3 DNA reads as TGCGCCAGCAGCTTAAACGGCGGAGTCTACAATGAGCAGTTCTTC. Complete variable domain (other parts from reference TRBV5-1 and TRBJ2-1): KAGVTQTPRYLIKTRGQQVTLSCSPISGHRSVSWYQQTPGQGLQFLFEYFSETQRNKGNFPGRFSGRQFSNSRSEMNVSTLELGDSALYLCASSLNGGVYNEQFFGPGTRLTVL.

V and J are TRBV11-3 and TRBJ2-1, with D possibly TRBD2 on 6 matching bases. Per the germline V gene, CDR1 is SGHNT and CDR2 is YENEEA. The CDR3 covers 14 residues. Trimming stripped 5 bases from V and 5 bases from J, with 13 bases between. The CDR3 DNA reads TGTGCCAGCAGCCCACGGGACTTGAACAATGAGCAGTTCTTC. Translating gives CASSPRDLNNEQFF.

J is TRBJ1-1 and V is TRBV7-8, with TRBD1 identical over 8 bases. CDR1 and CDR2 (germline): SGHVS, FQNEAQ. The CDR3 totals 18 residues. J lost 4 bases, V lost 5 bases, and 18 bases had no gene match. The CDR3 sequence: CASSRFVPGTGRRTEAFF. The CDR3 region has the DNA TGTGCCAGCAGCCGATTTGTTCCTGGGACAGGCAGGCGCACTGAAGCTTTCTTT.

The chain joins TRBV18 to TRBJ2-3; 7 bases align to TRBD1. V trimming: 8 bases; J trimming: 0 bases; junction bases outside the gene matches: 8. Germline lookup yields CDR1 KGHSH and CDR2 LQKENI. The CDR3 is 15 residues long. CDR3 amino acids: CASLDRAGSTDTQYF. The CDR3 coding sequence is TGTGCCAGCCTAGACAGGGCCGGGAGCACAGATACGCAGTATTTT.

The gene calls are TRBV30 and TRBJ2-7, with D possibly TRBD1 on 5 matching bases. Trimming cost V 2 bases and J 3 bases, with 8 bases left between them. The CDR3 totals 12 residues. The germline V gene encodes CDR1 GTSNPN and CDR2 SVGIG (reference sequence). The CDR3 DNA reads TGTGCCTGGAGTCAGGGAAACTACGAGCAGTACTTC. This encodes CAWSQGNYEQYF.

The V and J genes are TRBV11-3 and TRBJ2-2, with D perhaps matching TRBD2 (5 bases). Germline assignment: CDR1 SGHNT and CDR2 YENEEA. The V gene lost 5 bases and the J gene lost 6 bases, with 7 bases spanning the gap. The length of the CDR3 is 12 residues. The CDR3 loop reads CASSQDSGELFF. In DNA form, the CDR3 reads TGTGCCAGCAGCCAGGACTCCGGGGAGCTGTTTTTT.

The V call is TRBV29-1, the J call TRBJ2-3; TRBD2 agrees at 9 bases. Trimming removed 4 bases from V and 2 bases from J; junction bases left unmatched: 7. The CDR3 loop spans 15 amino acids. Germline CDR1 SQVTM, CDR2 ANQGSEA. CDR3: CSVVRAGGPTDTQYF. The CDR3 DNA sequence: TGCAGCGTTGTACGGGCGGGAGGGCCCACAGATACGCAGTATTTT.

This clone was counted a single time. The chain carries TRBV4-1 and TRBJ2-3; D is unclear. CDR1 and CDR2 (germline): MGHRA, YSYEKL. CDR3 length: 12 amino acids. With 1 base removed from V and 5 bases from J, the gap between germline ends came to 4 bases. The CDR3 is CASSQVVDTQYF. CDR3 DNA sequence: TGCGCCAGCAGCCAAGTAGTAGATACGCAGTATTTT.

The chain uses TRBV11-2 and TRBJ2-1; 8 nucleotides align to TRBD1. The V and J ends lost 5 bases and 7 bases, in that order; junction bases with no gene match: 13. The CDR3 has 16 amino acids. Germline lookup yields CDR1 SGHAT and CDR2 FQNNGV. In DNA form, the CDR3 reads TGTGCCAGCAGCCGGTCCGGGACAGGAATTTTAAATGAGCAGTTCTTC. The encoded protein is CASSRSGTGILNEQFF.

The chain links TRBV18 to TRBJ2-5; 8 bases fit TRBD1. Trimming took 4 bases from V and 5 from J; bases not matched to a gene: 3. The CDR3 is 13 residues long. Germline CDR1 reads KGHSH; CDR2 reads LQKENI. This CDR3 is CASSRGQGETQYF. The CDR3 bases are TGTGCCAGCTCACGCGGACAGGGCGAGACCCAGTACTTC.

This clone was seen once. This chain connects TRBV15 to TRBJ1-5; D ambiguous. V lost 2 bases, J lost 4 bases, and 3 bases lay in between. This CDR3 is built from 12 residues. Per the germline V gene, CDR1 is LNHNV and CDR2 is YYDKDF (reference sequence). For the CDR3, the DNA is TGTGCCACCAGCAGACTTAATCAGCCCCAGCATTTT. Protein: CATSRLNQPQHF.

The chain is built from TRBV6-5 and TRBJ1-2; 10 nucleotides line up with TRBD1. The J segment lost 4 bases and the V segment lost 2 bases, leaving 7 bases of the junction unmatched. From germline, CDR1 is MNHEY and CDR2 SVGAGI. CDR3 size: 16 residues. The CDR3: CASSYTRTGGGYGYTF. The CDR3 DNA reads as TGTGCCAGCAGTTACACTCGGACAGGGGGAGGCTATGGCTACACCTTC.

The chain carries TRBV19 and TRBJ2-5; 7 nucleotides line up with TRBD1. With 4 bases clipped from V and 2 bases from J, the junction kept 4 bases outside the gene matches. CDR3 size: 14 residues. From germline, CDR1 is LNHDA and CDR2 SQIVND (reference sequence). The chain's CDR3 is CASSRDSSQETQYF. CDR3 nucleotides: TGTGCCAGTAGTAGGGACAGTTCACAAGAGACCCAGTACTTC. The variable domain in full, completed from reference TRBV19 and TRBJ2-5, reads DGGITQSPKYLFRKEGQNVTLSCEQNLNHDAMYWYRQDPGQGLRLIYYSQIVNDFQKGDIAEGYSVSREKKESFPLTVTSAQKNPTAFYLCASSRDSSQETQYFGPGTRLLVL.

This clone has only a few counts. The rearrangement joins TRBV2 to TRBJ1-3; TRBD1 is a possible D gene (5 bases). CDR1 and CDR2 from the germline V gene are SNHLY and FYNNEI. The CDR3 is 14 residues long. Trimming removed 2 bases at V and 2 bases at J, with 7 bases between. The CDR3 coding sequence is TGTGCCAGCAGTGAACCCAGGGCTGGAAACACCATATATTTT. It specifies CASSEPRAGNTIYF. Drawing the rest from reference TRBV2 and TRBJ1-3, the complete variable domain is EPEVTQTPSHQVTQMGQEVILRCVPISNHLYFYWYRQILGQKVEFLVSFYNNEISEKSEIFDDQFSVERPDGSNFTLKIRSTKLEDSAMYFCASSEPRAGNTIYFGEGSWLTVV.

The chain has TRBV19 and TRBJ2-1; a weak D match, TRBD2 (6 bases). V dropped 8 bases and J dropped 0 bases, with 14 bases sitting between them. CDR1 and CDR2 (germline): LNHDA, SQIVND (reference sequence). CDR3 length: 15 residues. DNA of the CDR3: TGTGCCAGTGGCCCCCGGGGGAGCTCCTACAATGAGCAGTTCTTC. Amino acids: CASGPRGSSYNEQFF.

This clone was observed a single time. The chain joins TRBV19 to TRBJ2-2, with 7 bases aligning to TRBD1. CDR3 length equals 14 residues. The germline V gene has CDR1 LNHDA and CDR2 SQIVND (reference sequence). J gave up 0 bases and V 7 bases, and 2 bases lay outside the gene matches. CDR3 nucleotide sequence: TGTGCCAGTACCGGACAGGCGAACACCGGGGAGCTGTTTTTT. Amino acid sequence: CASTGQANTGELFF.

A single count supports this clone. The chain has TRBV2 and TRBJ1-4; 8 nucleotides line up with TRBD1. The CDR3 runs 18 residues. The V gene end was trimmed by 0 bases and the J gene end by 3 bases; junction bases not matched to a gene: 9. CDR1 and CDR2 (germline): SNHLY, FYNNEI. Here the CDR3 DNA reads TGTGCCAGCAGTGAAGCTATGGGGACAGGTTCCGCTAATGAAAAACTGTTTTTT. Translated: CASSEAMGTGSANEKLFF. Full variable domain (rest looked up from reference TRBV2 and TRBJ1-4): EPEVTQTPSHQVTQMGQEVILRCVPISNHLYFYWYRQILGQKVEFLVSFYNNEISEKSEIFDDQFSVERPDGSNFTLKIRSTKLEDSAMYFCASSEAMGTGSANEKLFFGSGTQLSVL.

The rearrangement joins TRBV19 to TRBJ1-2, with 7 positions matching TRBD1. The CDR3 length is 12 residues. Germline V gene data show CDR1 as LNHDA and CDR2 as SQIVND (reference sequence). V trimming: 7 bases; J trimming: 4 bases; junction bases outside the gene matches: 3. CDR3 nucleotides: TGTGCCAGTACCAGGACAGGCTATGGCTACACCTTC. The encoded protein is CASTRTGYGYTF. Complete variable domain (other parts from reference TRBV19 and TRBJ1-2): DGGITQSPKYLFRKEGQNVTLSCEQNLNHDAMYWYRQDPGQGLRLIYYSQIVNDFQKGDIAEGYSVSREKKESFPLTVTSAQKNPTAFYLCASTRTGYGYTFGSGTRLTVV.

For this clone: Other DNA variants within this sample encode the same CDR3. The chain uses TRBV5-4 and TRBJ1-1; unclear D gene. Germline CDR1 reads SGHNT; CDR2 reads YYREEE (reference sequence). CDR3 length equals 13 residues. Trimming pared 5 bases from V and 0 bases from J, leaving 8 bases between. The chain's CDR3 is CASRIQVNTEAFF. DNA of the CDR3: TGTGCCAGCAGAATTCAGGTGAACACTGAAGCTTTCTTT.

CDR3 DNA sequence: TGTGCCAGCAGCTTAGAGGGACAGGGGCCGAACACCGGGGAGCTGTTTTTT. Translated, it gives CASSLEGQGPNTGELFF. The rearrangement links TRBV7-6 to TRBJ2-2; TRBD1 aligns across 10 bases. The J segment lost 0 bases and the V segment lost 1 base, leaving 2 bases of the junction unmatched. Germline values: CDR1 SGHVS, CDR2 FNYEAQ. The CDR3 has 17 amino acids.